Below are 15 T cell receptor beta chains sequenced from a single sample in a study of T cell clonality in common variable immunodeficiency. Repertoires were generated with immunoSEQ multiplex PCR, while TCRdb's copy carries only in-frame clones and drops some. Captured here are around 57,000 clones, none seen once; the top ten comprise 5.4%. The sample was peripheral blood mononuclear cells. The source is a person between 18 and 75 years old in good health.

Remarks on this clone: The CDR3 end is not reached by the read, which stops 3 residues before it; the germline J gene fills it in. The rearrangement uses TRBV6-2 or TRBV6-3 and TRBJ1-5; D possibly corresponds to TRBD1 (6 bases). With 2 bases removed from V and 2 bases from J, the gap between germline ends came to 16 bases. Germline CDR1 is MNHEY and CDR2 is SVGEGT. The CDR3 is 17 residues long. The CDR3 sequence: CASSYTYRVGGNQPQHF. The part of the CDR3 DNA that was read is TGTGCCAGCAGTTACACTTACAGGGTTGGTGGCAATCAGCCC.

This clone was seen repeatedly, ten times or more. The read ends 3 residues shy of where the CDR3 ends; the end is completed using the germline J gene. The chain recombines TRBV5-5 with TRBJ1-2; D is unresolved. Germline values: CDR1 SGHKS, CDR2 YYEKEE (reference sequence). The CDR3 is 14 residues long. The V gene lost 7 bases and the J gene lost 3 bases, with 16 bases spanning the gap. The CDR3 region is CASRLQAEDYGYTF. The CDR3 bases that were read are TGTGCCAGCCGGCTCCAGGCCGAGGACTATGGC.

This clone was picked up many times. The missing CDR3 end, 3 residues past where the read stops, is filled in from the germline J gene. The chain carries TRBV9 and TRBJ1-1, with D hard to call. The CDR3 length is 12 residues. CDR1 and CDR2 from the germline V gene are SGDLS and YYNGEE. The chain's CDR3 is CASSVGETEAFF. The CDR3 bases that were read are TGTGCCAGCAGCGTAGGCGAGACAGAA.

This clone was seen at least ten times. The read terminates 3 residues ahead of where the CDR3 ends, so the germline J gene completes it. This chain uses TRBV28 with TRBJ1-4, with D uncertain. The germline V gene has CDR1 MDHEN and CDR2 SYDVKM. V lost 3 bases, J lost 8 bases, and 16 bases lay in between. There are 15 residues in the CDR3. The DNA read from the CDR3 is TGTGCCAGCAGTTTGCCGGGTTGGACGGGGGAAAAA. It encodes CASSLPGWTGEK. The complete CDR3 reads CASSLPGWTGEKLFF.

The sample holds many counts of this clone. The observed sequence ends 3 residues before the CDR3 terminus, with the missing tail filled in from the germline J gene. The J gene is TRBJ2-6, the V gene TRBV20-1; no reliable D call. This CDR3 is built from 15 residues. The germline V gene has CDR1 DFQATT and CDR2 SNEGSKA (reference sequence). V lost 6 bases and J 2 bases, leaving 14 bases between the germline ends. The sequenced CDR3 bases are TGCAGTGCGAGCCCCGACATAGCTGGGGCCAACGTC. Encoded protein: CSASPDIAGANV. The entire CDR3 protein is CSASPDIAGANVLTF.

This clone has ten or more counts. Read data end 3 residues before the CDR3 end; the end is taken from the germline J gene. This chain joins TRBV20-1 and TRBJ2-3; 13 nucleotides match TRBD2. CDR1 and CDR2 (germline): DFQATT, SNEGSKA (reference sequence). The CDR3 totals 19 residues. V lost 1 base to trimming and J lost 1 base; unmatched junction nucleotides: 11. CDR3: CSARAGGTSGTGRTDTQYF. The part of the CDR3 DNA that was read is TGCAGTGCTAGAGCCGGAGGGACTAGCGGGACCGGGCGCACAGATACG.

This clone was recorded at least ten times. The covered CDR3 bases are TGTGCCAGCTCACCGGGCCCGGAGCATGGC. Protein: CASSPGPEHG. The entire CDR3 sequence reads CASSPGPEHGYTF. The chain combines TRBV18 with TRBJ1-2; D is uncertain. The read comes to an end 3 residues before the CDR3 does, leaving the germline J gene to fill in the end. Germline V lookup: CDR1 KGHSH, CDR2 LQKENI. Trimming removed 3 bases from V and 6 bases from J, with 11 bases in between. The CDR3 has 13 residues.

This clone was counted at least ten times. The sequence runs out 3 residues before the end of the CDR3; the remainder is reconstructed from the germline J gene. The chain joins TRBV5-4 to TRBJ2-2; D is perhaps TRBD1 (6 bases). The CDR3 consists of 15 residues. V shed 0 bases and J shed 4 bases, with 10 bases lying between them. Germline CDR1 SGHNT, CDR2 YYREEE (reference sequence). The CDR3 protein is CASSLATGLTGELFF. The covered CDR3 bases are TGTGCCAGCAGCTTGGCAACAGGGCTCACCGGGGAG.

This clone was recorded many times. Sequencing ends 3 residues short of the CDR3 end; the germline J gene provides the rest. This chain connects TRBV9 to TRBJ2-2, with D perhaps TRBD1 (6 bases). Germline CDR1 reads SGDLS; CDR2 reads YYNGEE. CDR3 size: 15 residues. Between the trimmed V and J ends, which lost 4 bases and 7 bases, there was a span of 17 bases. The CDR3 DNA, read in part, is TGTGCCAGCAGCCATGAGGGGGTGTTCAGCGGGGAG. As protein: CASSHEGVFSGE. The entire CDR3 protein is CASSHEGVFSGELFF.

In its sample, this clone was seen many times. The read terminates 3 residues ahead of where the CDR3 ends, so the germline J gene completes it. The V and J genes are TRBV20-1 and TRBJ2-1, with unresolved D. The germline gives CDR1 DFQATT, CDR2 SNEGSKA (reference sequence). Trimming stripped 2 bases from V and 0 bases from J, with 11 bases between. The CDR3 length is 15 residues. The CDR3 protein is CSARPRQVSYNEQFF. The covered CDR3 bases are TGCAGTGCTAGACCTCGCCAGGTCTCCTACAATGAG.

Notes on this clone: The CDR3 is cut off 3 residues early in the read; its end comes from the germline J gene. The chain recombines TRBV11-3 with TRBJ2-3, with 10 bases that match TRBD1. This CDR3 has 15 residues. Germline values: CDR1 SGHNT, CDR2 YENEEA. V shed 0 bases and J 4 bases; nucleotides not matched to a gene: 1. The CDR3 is CASSLEGTGADTQYF. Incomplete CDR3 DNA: TGTGCCAGCAGCTTAGAAGGGACAGGGGCAGATACG. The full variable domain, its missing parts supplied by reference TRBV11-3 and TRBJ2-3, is EAGVVQSPRYKIIEKKQPVAFWCNPISGHNTLYWYLQNLGQGPELLIRYENEEAVDDSQLPKDRFSAERLKGVDSTLKIQPAELGDSAVYLCASSLEGTGADTQYFGPGTRLTVL.

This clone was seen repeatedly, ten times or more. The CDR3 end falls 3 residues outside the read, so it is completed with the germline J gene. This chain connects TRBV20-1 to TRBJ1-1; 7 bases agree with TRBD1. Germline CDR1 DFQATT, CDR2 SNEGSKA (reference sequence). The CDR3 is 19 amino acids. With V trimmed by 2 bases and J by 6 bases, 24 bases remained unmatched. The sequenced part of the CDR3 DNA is TGCAGTGCTAGAAGAATCCGGGACAGCCTTTCCCTAAGGGACCCTGAA. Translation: CSARRIRDSLSLRDPE. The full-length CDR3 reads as CSARRIRDSLSLRDPEAFF.

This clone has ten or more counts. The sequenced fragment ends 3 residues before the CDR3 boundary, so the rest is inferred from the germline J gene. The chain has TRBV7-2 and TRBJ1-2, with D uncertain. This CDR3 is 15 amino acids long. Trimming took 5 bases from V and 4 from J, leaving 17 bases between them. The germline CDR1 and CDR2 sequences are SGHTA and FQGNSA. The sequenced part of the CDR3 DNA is TGTGCCAGCAGCCCCGTCCCCGCGAGTCGCTATGGC. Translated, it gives CASSPVPASRYG. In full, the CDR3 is CASSPVPASRYGYTF. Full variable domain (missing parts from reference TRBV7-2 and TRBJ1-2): GAGVSQSPSNKVTEKGKDVELRCDPISGHTALYWYRQSLGQGLEFLIYFQGNSAPDKSGLPSDRFSAERTGGSVSTLTIQRTQQEDSAVYLCASSPVPASRYGYTFGSGTRLTVV.

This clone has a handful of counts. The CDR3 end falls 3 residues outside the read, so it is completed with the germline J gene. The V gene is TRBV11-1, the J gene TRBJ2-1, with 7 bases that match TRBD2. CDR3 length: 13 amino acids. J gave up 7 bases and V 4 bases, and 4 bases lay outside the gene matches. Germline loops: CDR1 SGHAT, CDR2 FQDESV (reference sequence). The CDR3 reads CASSSWTRNEQFF. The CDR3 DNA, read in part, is TGTGCCAGCAGCTCTTGGACTAGGAATGAG.

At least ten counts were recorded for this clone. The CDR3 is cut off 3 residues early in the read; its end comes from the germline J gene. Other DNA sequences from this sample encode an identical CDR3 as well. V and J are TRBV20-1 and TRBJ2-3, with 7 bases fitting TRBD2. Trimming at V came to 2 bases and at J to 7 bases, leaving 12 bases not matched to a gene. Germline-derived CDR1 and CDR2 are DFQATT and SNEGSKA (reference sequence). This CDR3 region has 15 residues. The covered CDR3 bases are TGCAGTGCTAGAACACCGGGACTAAGCGTATATACG. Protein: CSARTPGLSVYT. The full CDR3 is CSARTPGLSVYTQYF.